This record looks at one T cell receptor beta chain sequence and its context. This clonotype has more than one count but fewer than ten. Its antigen has not been determined. One base away there is no much larger clone; base qualities are not given. Ends trimmed: V by 5 bases, J by 1 base; bases unmatched to a gene: 4. The CDR3, from cysteine to phenylalanine, totals 15 residues. CDR3 DNA only is kept here, 45 bases in frame from base 1. The sequencing machine was an Illumina NovaSeq 6000. cDNA libraries for TCRalpha and TCRbeta were prepared by 5'RACE using constant-segment primers, with sample barcodes and unique molecular identifiers added. RNA was extracted from every sample with Trizol reagent. Amplification of the libraries took two PCR steps, and the second step added a second sample barcode plus Illumina TruSeq adapters. Sequencing of the libraries was done on an Illumina NovaSeq, producing 2 x 150 bp paired-end reads. Per the authors' processing: Demultiplexing of reads and collapsing into UMI-guided consensus sequences were performed with migec v1.2.7. With mixcr v2.1.11, UMI consensuses were aligned to TRA and TRB V and J templates and assembled into clonotypes. A clonotype was counted as expanded or contracted only if both edgeR and NoisET called the change significant, with noise models trained on biological replicates. edgeR calls used a false discovery rate-adjusted p below 0.01 and a log2 fold-change threshold of 1. PCA with hierarchical clustering of max-normalized trajectories of the 1000 most abundant clonotypes was used as exploratory dynamics analysis. Separately sequenced CD4+ and CD8+ repertoires were used to assign the CD4 or CD8 phenotype of responding clones. TCRdb trimmed public reads at Q25 via fastp, called clones via MiXCR and kept in-frame beta chains. Rows with one shared CDR3 protein collapse into an entry with the most common genes and DNA. The V and J calls were determined by TCRdb, not by the authors. Recorded for this sample are more than 250,000 distinct CDR3 sequences; roughly 15% of them occurred a single time. The top ten clonotypes cover around 23% of the sample.

Ficoll-Paque density gradient centrifugation was the method used to isolate PBMCs. The data derive from a study of T-cell memory formation after mild COVID-19 listed by TCRdb under 2021. Regarding the complete study: TCR sequence clusters from the two donors were found to be largely donor specific. T-cell clones expanding and contracting after mild COVID-19 in two donors were tracked by longitudinal TCRalpha and TCRbeta repertoire sequencing. Two young, previously healthy adult volunteers made up the cohort, one male and one female.

Findings and caveats that apply to the study as a whole: Contracting CD4+ clones were found mainly in CM and EM memory subsets, while CD8+ clones were enriched in EMRA. Only a couple of mild cases were covered in the study, and larger cohorts including severe cases with pre-infection samples were considered necessary. SARS-CoV-2 specificity of the second-wave clones peaking on day 37 was not confirmed. Clones contracting from day 15 to 85 had balanced CD4/CD8 phenotypes, while a second wave expanding from day 15 to 37 was biased towards CD4+. Some responding clones were detected in pre-infection memory, which suggested that pre-existing cross-reactive memory T cells had joined the SARS-CoV-2 response.

The sequencing input was PBMCs or a T cell subset sorted from them (not recorded which). This chain is built from TRBV12-3 or TRBV12-4 and TRBJ2-2; 7 middle bases align to TRBD1. The TCR originated in a man aged 18 to 35 who had mild COVID-19 (a few samples of this study predate the infection). The sample titles of this study are shuffled in the database, so cell type and time point are left out; the donor was told from shared clones. Here is the DNA: TGTGCCAGCAGTGAGAGGGGGCTGAACACCGGGGAGCTGTTTTTT. The translation is CASSERGLNTGELFF.